This T cell receptor (beta chain) was sequenced for a study of cytomegalovirus exposure and HLA in healthy donors. Across the study: Assignment to the Caucasian-associated ancestry cluster applied to around 80% of the approximately 400 genotyped donors.

The CDR3 extends over 19 residues, inclusive of both ends. For this clone: No DNA is shown, since the ends of the CDR3 on it are uncertain; the CDR3 is the one TCRdb lists.

The PCR made use of 60 Vbeta and 13 Jbeta primers. Some clones are missing from TCRdb's copy, which holds only in-frame ones; the method was immunoSEQ multiplex PCR. The sample consists of 250,000 to 350,000 clones, about 66% of them appearing once. The TCR originated in a female donor in good health and CMV-seronegative. V is TRBV21-1 and J is TRBJ1-2. TRBV21-1 is noted as a pseudogene. Sequencing was carried out using PBMCs. The chain's CDR3 is CASSKGWRGYRCRDYGYTF.